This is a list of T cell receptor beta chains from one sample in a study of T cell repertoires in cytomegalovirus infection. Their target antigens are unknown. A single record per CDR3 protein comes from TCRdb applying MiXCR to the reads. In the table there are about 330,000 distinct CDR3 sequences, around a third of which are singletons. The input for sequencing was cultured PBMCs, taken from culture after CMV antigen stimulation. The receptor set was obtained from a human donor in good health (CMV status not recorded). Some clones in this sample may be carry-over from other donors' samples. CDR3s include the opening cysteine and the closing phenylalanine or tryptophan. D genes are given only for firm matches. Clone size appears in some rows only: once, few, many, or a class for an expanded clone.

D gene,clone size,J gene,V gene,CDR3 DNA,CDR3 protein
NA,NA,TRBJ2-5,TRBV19,TGTGCCAGTAGTATAGGAAGGTCCGACCAAGAGACCCAGTACTTC,CASSIGRSDQETQYF
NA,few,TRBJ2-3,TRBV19,TGTGCCAGTAAGGAGGGCGCGCCTAGCACAGATACGCAGTATTTT,CASKEGAPSTDTQYF
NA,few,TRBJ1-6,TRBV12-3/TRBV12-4,TGTGCCAGCAGTTTGGGCCGGGACCGGAGCTCCTATAATTCACCCCTCCACTTT,CASSLGRDRSSYNSPLHF
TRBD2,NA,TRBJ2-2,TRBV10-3,TGTGCCATCAGGGGGACTAGCGGGAGTACCGGGGAGCTGTTTTTT,CAIRGTSGSTGELFF
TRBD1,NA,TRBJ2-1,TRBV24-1,TGTGCCACCAGGGGGTCCGGGACAGAACAGTTCTTC,CATRGSGTEQFF
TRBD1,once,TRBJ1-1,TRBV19,TGTGCCAGTAGTAAGGGACAGGTGGGAACTGAAGCTTTCTTT,CASSKGQVGTEAFF
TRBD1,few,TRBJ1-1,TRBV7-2,TGTGCCAGCAGCTTAGTCCAGGGGGGGACTGAAGCTTTCTTT,CASSLVQGGTEAFF
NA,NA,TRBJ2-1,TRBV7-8,TGTGCCAGCAGCTTTTCACTAGCAAGTTCCTACAATGAGCAGTTCTTC,CASSFSLASSYNEQFF
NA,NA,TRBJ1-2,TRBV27,TGTGCCAGCAGTTTGACCAGGGCCCATGGCTACACCTTC,CASSLTRAHGYTF
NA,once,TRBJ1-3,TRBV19,TGTGCCAGTAAGGATTTTGGACAGTCGAGAAACACCATATATTTT,CASKDFGQSRNTIYF
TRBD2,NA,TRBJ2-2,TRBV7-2,TGTGCCAGCAGCGTACTAGCGGGAGTGGGGGAGCTGTTTTTT,CASSVLAGVGELFF
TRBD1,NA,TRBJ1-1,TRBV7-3,TGTGCCAGCAGCTTATATCCGATTGGGGATGCCAGGACAGGGAACACTGAAGCTTTCTTT,CASSLYPIGDARTGNTEAFF
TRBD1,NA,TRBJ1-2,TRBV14,TGTGCCAGCAGCCCGACAGGGTCCGGCTATGGCTACACCTTC,CASSPTGSGYGYTF
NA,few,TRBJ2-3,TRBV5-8,TGTGCCAGCAGCTTGGCTCAGTATACGCAGTATTTT,CASSLAQYTQYF
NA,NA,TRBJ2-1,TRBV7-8,TGTGCCAGCAGCCCCGGACGTGGGCAGTTCTTC,CASSPGRGQFF
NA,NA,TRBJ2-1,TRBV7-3,TGTGCCAGCAGCCCCGGACTGCACAATGAGCAGTTCTTC,CASSPGLHNEQFF
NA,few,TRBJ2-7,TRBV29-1,TGCAGCGTTCTAGGCCCCGGGATCTCCTACGAGCAGTACTTC,CSVLGPGISYEQYF
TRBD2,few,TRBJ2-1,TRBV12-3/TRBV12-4,TGTGCCAGCAGCTCGACTAGCGGGAGAGGGGGTAATGAGCAGTTCTTC,CASSSTSGRGGNEQFF
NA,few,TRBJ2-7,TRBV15,TGTGCCACCAGCATATCAGGGGAGAGATCCGAGCAGTACTTC,CATSISGERSEQYF
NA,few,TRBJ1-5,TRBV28,TGTGCCAGCAGAGGGATAGGGACTAATAGCAATCAGCCCCAGCATTTT,CASRGIGTNSNQPQHF
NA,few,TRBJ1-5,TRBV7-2,TGTGCCAGCAGCTTAGGAGAACGGTCGGGCCAGCATTTT,CASSLGERSGQHF
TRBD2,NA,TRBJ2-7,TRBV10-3,TGTGCCATCAGTTCTTCGTTAGCGGGAGCGCGGGAGCAGTACTTC,CAISSSLAGAREQYF
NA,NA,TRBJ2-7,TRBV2,TGTGCCAGCACAGGTTCCTCATCCTACGAGCAGTACTTC,CASTGSSSYEQYF
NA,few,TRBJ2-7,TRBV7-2,TGTGCCAGCAGCCTAGCCCAGACCTACGAGCAGTACTTC,CASSLAQTYEQYF
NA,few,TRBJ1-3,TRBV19,TGTGCCAGTAGTATAACGATTGGAAACACCATATATTTT,CASSITIGNTIYF
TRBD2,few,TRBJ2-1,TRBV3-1,TGTGCCAGCAGCCGACGGGGGGACCAATACAATGAGCAGTTCTTC,CASSRRGDQYNEQFF
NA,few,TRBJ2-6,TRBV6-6,TGTGCCACCTCACCCATGGCAGGGACCTTTTCCTCTGGGGCCAACGTCCTGACTTTC,CATSPMAGTFSSGANVLTF
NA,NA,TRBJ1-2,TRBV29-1,TGCAGCGAGGGGACGCCAAACTATGGCTACACCTTC,CSEGTPNYGYTF
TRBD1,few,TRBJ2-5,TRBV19,TGTGCCAGTAGTATTACAGGGGGGACCCAGTACTTC,CASSITGGTQYF
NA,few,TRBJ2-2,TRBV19,TGTGCCAGTAGTACCGGGACGAGGAACACCGGGGAGCTGTTTTTT,CASSTGTRNTGELFF
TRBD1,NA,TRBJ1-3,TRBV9,TGTGCCAGCAGCGTAGAGGGGGCTAATCGAAACACCATATATTTT,CASSVEGANRNTIYF
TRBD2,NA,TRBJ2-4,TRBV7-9,TGTGCCAGCAGCTTATTTGCTAGCGGGATGAACATTCAGTACTTC,CASSLFASGMNIQYF
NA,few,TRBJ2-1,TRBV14,TGTGCCAGCAGCCAGATTGGCCCAAAGTACAATGAGCAGTTCTTC,CASSQIGPKYNEQFF
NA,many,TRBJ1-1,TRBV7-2,TGTGCCAGCAGCAAAAACGGGAACACTGAAGCTTTCTTT,CASSKNGNTEAFF
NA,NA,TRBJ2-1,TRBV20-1,TGCAGTGCTAGGTTTCTTTTGGACAATGAGCAGTTCTTC,CSARFLLDNEQFF
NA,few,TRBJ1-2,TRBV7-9,TGTGCCAGCAGCCCGAGAGGGGACGGCTACACCTTC,CASSPRGDGYTF
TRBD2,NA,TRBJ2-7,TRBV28,TGTGCCAGCAGGGGACTAGCGGGAGACTACGAGCAGTACTTC,CASRGLAGDYEQYF
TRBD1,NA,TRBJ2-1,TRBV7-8,TGTGCCAGCAGCCCGGACAGGTTCCCCTCCTACAATGAGCAGTTCTTC,CASSPDRFPSYNEQFF
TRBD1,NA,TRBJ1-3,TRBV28,TGTGCCAGCAGTCTAGGACAGGTGGTTGGAAACACCATATATTTT,CASSLGQVVGNTIYF
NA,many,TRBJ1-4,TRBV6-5,TGTGCCAGCAGTACTCTTCAGGGGCTTGGTGAAAAACTGTTTTTT,CASSTLQGLGEKLFF
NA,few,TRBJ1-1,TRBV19,TGTGCCAGTAGTAGAAGGGGCATATACACTGAAGCTTTCTTT,CASSRRGIYTEAFF
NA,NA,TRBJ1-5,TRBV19,TGTGCCAGTACAAGAGGATATAGCAATCAGCCCCAGCATTTT,CASTRGYSNQPQHF
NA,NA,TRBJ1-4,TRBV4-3,TGCGCCAGCAGCCGCCCCGTCAGGGGCGAAAAACTGTTTTTT,CASSRPVRGEKLFF
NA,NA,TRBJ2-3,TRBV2,TGTGCCAGCAAAAGGGCGGTTACCCGCACAGATACGCAGTATTTT,CASKRAVTRTDTQYF
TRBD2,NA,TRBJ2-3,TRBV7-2,TGTGCCAGCAGCTTAGGGCTAGCGGGAGGCCAACGGTTTACAGATACGCAGTATTTT,CASSLGLAGGQRFTDTQYF
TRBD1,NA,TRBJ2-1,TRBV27,TGTGCCAGCAGTCTTCTCATGGACAGGGGGGTAGGTAGTGAGCAGTTCTTC,CASSLLMDRGVGSEQFF
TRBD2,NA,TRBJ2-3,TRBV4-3,TGCGCCAGCAGCCAAGATAGCGGGTACACAGATACGCAGTATTTT,CASSQDSGYTDTQYF
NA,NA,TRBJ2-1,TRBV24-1,TGTGCCACCAGTGATCGCAATGAGCAGTTCTTC,CATSDRNEQFF
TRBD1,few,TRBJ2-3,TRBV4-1,TGCGCCAGCGGTTTCCGGGACAGGGCCACAGATACGCAGTATTTT,CASGFRDRATDTQYF
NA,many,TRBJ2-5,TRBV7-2,TGTGCCAGCAGCTTAGGCGGCCAAGAGACCCAGTACTTC,CASSLGGQETQYF
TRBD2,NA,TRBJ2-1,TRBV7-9,TGTGCCAGCAGCTTGGGTCTAACTAGCGGGAGGTTTTTCCATGAGCAGTTCTTC,CASSLGLTSGRFFHEQFF
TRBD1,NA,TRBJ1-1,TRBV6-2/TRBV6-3,TGTGCCAGCAGTCCATCGACAGGGGGTAGGACTGAAGCTTTCTTT,CASSPSTGGRTEAFF
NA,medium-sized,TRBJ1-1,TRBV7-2,TGTGCCAGCAGCTGGTACATGAACACTGAAGCTTTCTTT,CASSWYMNTEAFF
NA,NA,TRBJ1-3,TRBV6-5,TGTGCCAGCAGTTACGACCGAGTCTCTGGAAACACCATATATTTT,CASSYDRVSGNTIYF
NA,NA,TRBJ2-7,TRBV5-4,TGTGCCAGCAGCACAGACAGAACTTTATACGAGCAGTACTTC,CASSTDRTLYEQYF
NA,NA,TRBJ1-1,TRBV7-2,TGTGCCAGCAGCTTAGCGCTTATCGTGGGGAGCACTGAAGCTTTCTTT,CASSLALIVGSTEAFF